Each of the 7 T cell receptor beta chains below was sequenced from the same sample in a study of human T cells and chemical hapten exposure. Time point: patch test 2, 6 weeks after DPC sensitization. Treatment in this sample: therapeutic diphenylcyclopropenone sensitization with weekly scalp DPC. TCRdb passed the RACE reads through MiXCR, listing each CDR3 protein once. In the table there are some 350,000 distinct CDR3 sequences, over 6% of which are singletons. Sequenced here: whole blood, sampled in connection with sensitization to the hapten diphenylcyclopropenone (DPC). The source of these receptors is a woman aged 18-29 years with alopecia areata. Some clones in this sample may be carry-over from other donors' samples.

This clonotype was detected ten times or more. The chain recombines TRBV9 with TRBJ2-7; unclear D gene. The length of the CDR3 is 14 residues. The germline V and J ends were trimmed by 0 bases and 5 bases, with 12 bases remaining between them. Germline V gene lookup returns CDR1 SGDLS and CDR2 YYNGEE. CDR3 DNA: TGTGCCAGCAGCGTAGGGGTCAACCCTGACGAGCAGTACTTC. Its protein product is CASSVGVNPDEQYF.

This clonotype appeared many times. This chain links TRBV27 with TRBJ1-4; the match to TRBD1 covers 9 bases. The CDR3 sequence is 15 residues long. Germline CDR1 MNHEY, CDR2 SMNVEV (reference sequence). V trimming: 5 bases; J trimming: 8 bases; junction bases outside the gene matches: 9. The CDR3 sequence: CASSHRDRAGEKLFF. DNA of the CDR3: TGTGCCAGCAGTCACAGGGACAGGGCCGGGGAAAAACTGTTTTTT.

The chain employs TRBV29-1 and TRBJ1-2, with 8 bases identical to TRBD1. This CDR3 has 10 residues. V lost 8 bases, J lost 7 bases, and 3 bases stayed unmatched. Germline loops: CDR1 SQVTM, CDR2 ANQGSEA. CDR3 in amino acids: CSTGGSGYTF. In nucleotides, the CDR3 is TGCAGCACAGGGGGATCTGGCTACACCTTC.

This clonotype was seen repeatedly, ten times or more. V gene TRBV7-6 combines with J gene TRBJ2-3; 7 bases line up with TRBD1. Per the germline V gene, CDR1 is SGHVS and CDR2 is FNYEAQ. CDR3 size: 16 residues. The V segment lost 5 bases and the J segment 5 bases; nucleotides outside the gene matches: 13. This CDR3 is CASSPVGTDRGDTQYF. For the CDR3, the DNA is TGTGCCAGCAGCCCCGTCGGGACAGACCGTGGAGATACGCAGTATTTT.

About this clonotype: The junction shows a germline mismatch at one end, possibly a read error. The chain combines TRBV5-1 with TRBJ2-7; tentatively, D is TRBD1 (5 bases). The germline gives CDR1 SGHRS, CDR2 YFSETQ. The CDR3 is made up of 16 amino acids. The CDR3 loop is CASNLKEPGLSYEQYF. For the CDR3, the DNA is TGCGCCAGCAACTTGAAGGAGCCAGGGCTATCCTACGAGCAGTACTTC. The entire variable domain, with the rest obtained from reference TRBV5-1 and TRBJ2-7, is as follows: KAGVTQTPRYLIKTRGQQVTLSCSPISGHRSVSWYQQTPGQGLQFLFEYFSETQRNKGNFPGRFSGRQFSNSRSEMNVSTLELGDSALYLCASNLKEPGLSYEQYFGPGTRLTVT.

Only a few counts were recorded for this clonotype. The chain has TRBV3-1 and TRBJ2-1; D is unclear. This CDR3 comprises 12 residues. The V gene's germline CDR1 is LGHDT and CDR2 YNNKEL (reference sequence). Trimming removed 0 bases at V and 7 bases at J, with 4 bases between. The CDR3 bases are TGTGCCAGCAGCCAAGATTTTAATGAGCAGTTCTTC. It specifies CASSQDFNEQFF.

This clonotype has a count of ten or more. The genes are TRBV20-1 and TRBJ2-1; maybe TRBD2 (5 bases). Germline CDR1 and CDR2: DFQATT and SNEGSKA (reference sequence). This CDR3 has 15 residues. The ends were cut back, 3 bases at V and 3 bases at J, with 15 bases in the middle. CDR3 coding DNA: TGCAGTGCTAGGTCTCCCTACGGGGACTACAATGAGCAGTTCTTC. Protein sequence: CSARSPYGDYNEQFF.